This T cell receptor beta chain was captured in a study of read filtering for tumor transcriptome and immune sequencing. For the study at large: Whole-transcriptome libraries were prepared after DNase treatment. TCR-mapped reads were about 4.05 to 10.27 million with IR-seq versus roughly 80 to 1,300 with RNA-seq.

Study-wide findings and caveats: IR-seq captured clonotypes deeper and more reliably than RNA-seq. In IR-seq, single-read clonotypes were about 80% of clonotypes but around 4% of reads.

Molecular barcoded adaptors covering alpha/delta and beta/gamma chains were used on roughly 400 ng RNA. TCRdb re-called the reads through MiXCR, storing one row per CDR3 protein. This table has tens of thousands of distinct CDR3 sequences, roughly 13% appearing once. In this sample, this clonotype turned up a few times. The antigen is unknown. V dropped 4 bases and J dropped 2; count of bases not matched to a gene: 9. CDR3 size: 16 residues. Germline V gives CDR1 PRHDT, CDR2 FYEKMQ (reference sequence). The TCR originated in a donor aged 40 or older with multiple myeloma. The genes are TRBV13 and TRBJ2-7, with 9 bases that match TRBD2. The specimen sequenced was a population of CD138-negative cells sorted from bone marrow. CDR3 in amino acids: CASSYSTSGSTYEQYF. The CDR3 DNA sequence: TGTGCCAGCAGCTACAGCACTAGCGGGTCTACCTACGAGCAGTACTTC.